This TCR beta chain was captured in a study of PD-L1 blockade in urothelial cancer. Overall study: Males with bladder-origin urothelial cancer made up about 90% of the roughly 29 patients. Per blood sample, T cells had a median of roughly 150,000. Earlier, patients had received 0 to 3 chemotherapy regimens.

Each PCR contained spiked-in synthetic TCR analog templates. Assay: immunoSEQ multiplex PCR; the TCRdb copy retains only in-frame clones and omits some. The sample lists under 55,000 clones, 84% occurring once. The CDR3 sequence is 14 residues long. Trimming shortened V by 7 bases and J by 0 bases, and 12 bases separated the two germline ends. CDR1 and CDR2 from the germline V gene are LGHNA and YNFKEQ. This chain uses TRBV4-2 with TRBJ1-2, with unresolved D. The specimen comprised PBMCs, sampled around atezolizumab (anti-PD-L1) treatment. This sequence originates from a man between 40 and 49 years old with urothelial cancer. CDR3 region: CASTLGDTNYGYTF. CDR3 nucleotides: TGTGCCAGCACTCTCGGGGATACTAACTATGGCTACACCTTC.